This T cell receptor beta chain was obtained from a study of PD-1 blockade in classical Hodgkin lymphoma. Turning to the study itself: Nivolumab 3 mg/kg was given intravenously every 2 weeks. Overall study results and limits: By C4D1 there was a significant rise in CD4+ TCR diversity but not in CD8+ TCR diversity.

Produced via immunoSEQ multiplex PCR; TCRdb's table is partial and in-frame only. The table lists tens of thousands of clones, about 89% of them singletons, with 10% in the top ten. Comments on this clone: The target antigen is unknown.

The V end lost 8 bases, the J end lost 0 bases, and 11 bases lay between the germline ends. CDR3 length: 15 residues. The germline CDR1 and CDR2 sequences are MNHEY and SVGAGI. Documented time point: cycle 4 day 1 (C4D1), after 6 weeks of nivolumab. In every patient, relapse followed autologous stem cell transplantation, while exposure to brentuximab vedotin differed. The material sequenced was peripheral blood mononuclear cells (PBMCs), taken before the fourth cycle of nivolumab. The chain joins TRBV6-5 to TRBJ1-6, with D uncertain. The receptor was isolated from a human donor with classical Hodgkin lymphoma. CDR3 nucleotides: TGTGCCAGCCGAGTTAGGAACTCCTATAATTCACCCCTCCACTTT. Its translation: CASRVRNSYNSPLHF.